Presented here are 23 T cell receptor beta chains from one specimen sequenced in a study of radiation and T cells in renal cell carcinoma. Sequenced by immunoSEQ multiplex PCR; TCRdb stores in-frame clones only, minus some. This table holds some 120,000 clones, approximately 75% found once. The time point here: blood 2 weeks post-SBRT. The treatment here: 15 Gy SBRT to primary tumor, nephrectomy 4 weeks later. The material was blood, obtained from a patient whose treatment included radiotherapy and nephrectomy. All receptors come from an older woman with renal cell carcinoma.

The chain is built from TRBV28 and TRBJ1-2, with TRBD1 as a possible D gene (5 bases). Trimming stripped 6 bases from V and 5 bases from J, with 19 bases between. Germline-derived CDR1 and CDR2 are MDHEN and SYDVKM. The CDR3 loop spans 15 amino acids. The CDR3: CASRPQAPYGYGYTF. In DNA form, the CDR3 reads TGTGCCAGCAGACCACAGGCCCCCTATGGGTATGGCTACACCTTC.

The chain has TRBV7-9 and TRBJ2-5; no reliable D call. Germline values: CDR1 SEHNR, CDR2 FQNEAQ (reference sequence). Trimming stripped 2 bases from V and 5 bases from J, with 3 bases between. This CDR3 is 11 amino acids long. The CDR3, as DNA: TGTGCCAGCAGCTTATTGGAGACCCAGTACTTC. As protein: CASSLLETQYF.

This clone showed up just a few times. CDR3 bases: TGCAGCGTTGAAGATTGGGGGGACAGGCAGTTCTTC. This encodes CSVEDWGDRQFF. V and J are TRBV29-1 and TRBJ2-1; weak D call: TRBD1 (7 bases). This CDR3 comprises 12 residues. V was shortened by 0 bases and J by 12 bases, with 12 bases between the two germline ends. Germline CDR1 and CDR2: SQVTM and ANQGSEA.

The gene calls are TRBV2 and TRBJ1-1; the D is unclear. Trimming left V 9 bases short and J 3 bases short, with 20 bases between. Germline V gene sequence: CDR1 SNHLY, CDR2 FYNNEI. This CDR3 is 15 amino acids long. The CDR3 nucleotides are TGTGCCAGACCCCCGGGTCGGATGATGGACACTGAAGCTTTCTTT. Protein product: CARPPGRMMDTEAFF.

The chain uses TRBV6-1 and TRBJ1-5; D remains ambiguous. V lost 1 base and J 4 bases, leaving 14 bases between the germline ends. Per the germline V gene, CDR1 is MNHNS and CDR2 is SASEGT. This CDR3 contains 16 residues. The CDR3 bases are TGTGCCAGCAGTGAAGGGGAGACCCTCGGAAATCAGCCCCAGCATTTT. It translates to CASSEGETLGNQPQHF.

The rearrangement uses TRBV11-3 and TRBJ2-3; 10 nucleotides agree with TRBD1. CDR1 is SGHNT and CDR2 is YENEEA in the germline V gene. V trimming: 3 bases; J trimming: 3 bases; junction bases outside the gene matches: 6. This CDR3 region has 16 residues. The DNA for the CDR3 is TGTGCCAGCAGCTTGTATGGGACAGGGGTAACAGATACGCAGTATTTT. Its translation is CASSLYGTGVTDTQYF.

The chain combines TRBV28 with TRBJ1-1; tentatively, D is TRBD1 (5 bases). The germline V gene encodes CDR1 MDHEN and CDR2 SYDVKM. The V and J ends lost 4 bases and 1 base respectively, with 13 bases between them. The CDR3 has 15 amino acids. The CDR3 nucleotides are TGTGCCAGCAGTTCTACGGGACTGCCGAACACTGAAGCTTTCTTT. Residues: CASSSTGLPNTEAFF.

This clone occurred a few times. The chain joins TRBV14 to TRBJ1-1; maybe TRBD1 (5 bases). The CDR3 is 13 residues long. Trimming removed 1 base from V and 5 bases from J, with 8 bases in between. Germline V gives CDR1 SGHDN, CDR2 FVKESK. CDR3: CASSQAGGTEAFF. The CDR3 bases are TGTGCCAGCAGCCAAGCGGGGGGGACTGAAGCTTTCTTT.

The V and J genes are TRBV5-1 and TRBJ1-1; D is unclear. In germline, CDR1 is SGHRS, CDR2 YFSETQ. This CDR3 comprises 16 residues. V lost 1 base and J lost 0, with 13 bases in between. The CDR3 sequence: CASSLFLGSMNTEAFF. CDR3 in DNA: TGCGCCAGCAGCTTGTTTTTGGGGTCCATGAACACTGAAGCTTTCTTT.

This clone was observed a single time. V is TRBV6-5 and J is TRBJ1-2; 9 nucleotides align to TRBD1. The CDR3 is made up of 14 amino acids. Germline CDR1 MNHEY, CDR2 SVGAGI. J was trimmed by 4 bases and V by 5 bases; bases with no gene match: 5. DNA of the CDR3: TGTGCCAGCAGTAGCCCGACAGGGGGCTATGGCTACACCTTC. Protein: CASSSPTGGYGYTF.

The rearrangement uses TRBV6-1 and TRBJ1-1; TRBD1 might be the D (5 bases). Germline CDR1 MNHNS, CDR2 SASEGT. Trimming pared 1 base from V and 5 bases from J, leaving 11 bases between. The CDR3 is 14 amino acids. CDR3 nucleotide sequence: TGTGCCAGCAGTGAAGGCAAGGGACTAACTGAAGCTTTCTTT. This gives the protein CASSEGKGLTEAFF.

The V call is TRBV6-6, the J call TRBJ1-2, with TRBD1 matching 7 bases. Germline CDR1 is MNHNY and CDR2 is SVGAGI (reference sequence). The ends lost 6 bases at V and 1 base at J; junction bases unmatched: 5. The CDR3 is 14 residues long. In DNA, the CDR3 is TGTGCCAGCAGGGGAGGGGGCAGTAACTATGGCTACACCTTC. Its translation is CASRGGGSNYGYTF.

This clone has just one count. The chain has TRBV5-4 and TRBJ1-2; D remains unclear. Germline V gene lookup returns CDR1 SGHNT and CDR2 YYREEE (reference sequence). Trimming removed 0 bases at V and 0 bases at J, with 12 bases between. This CDR3 has 16 amino acids. The CDR3 reads CASSLEDSRANYGYTF. In DNA, the CDR3 is TGTGCCAGCAGCTTGGAAGATTCCCGCGCTAACTATGGCTACACCTTC. The variable domain in full, with the rest retrieved from reference TRBV5-4 and TRBJ1-2, is ETGVTQSPTHLIKTRGQQVTLRCSSQSGHNTVSWYQQALGQGPQFIFQYYREEENGRGNFPPRFSGLQFPNYSSELNVNALELDDSALYLCASSLEDSRANYGYTFGSGTRLTVV.

The rearrangement links TRBV7-2 to TRBJ1-1; D gene unclear. CDR3 length: 13 residues. The V gene's germline CDR1 is SGHTA and CDR2 FQGNSA. The germline V and J ends were trimmed by 6 bases and 0 bases, with 8 bases remaining between them. Here the CDR3 DNA reads TGTGCCAGCAGGGAAGACATGAACACTGAAGCTTTCTTT. Its translation is CASREDMNTEAFF. Looking up the rest from reference TRBV7-2 and TRBJ1-1 gives the full variable domain: GAGVSQSPSNKVTEKGKDVELRCDPISGHTALYWYRQSLGQGLEFLIYFQGNSAPDKSGLPSDRFSAERTGGSVSTLTIQRTQQEDSAVYLCASREDMNTEAFFGQGTRLTVV.

The V gene is TRBV27, the J gene TRBJ2-7; D gene unclear. V gave up 1 base and J gave up 2 bases, with 9 bases separating them. The CDR3 has 14 amino acids. From germline, CDR1 is MNHEY and CDR2 SMNVEV (reference sequence). CDR3 nucleotide sequence: TGTGCCAGCAGTTTATGGGCCCCTCCCTACGAGCAGTACTTC. Encoded protein: CASSLWAPPYEQYF.

J is TRBJ2-7 and V is TRBV27; D is undetermined. The germline V and J ends were trimmed by 6 bases and 3 bases, with 15 bases remaining between them. This CDR3 region has 14 residues. In germline, CDR1 is MNHEY, CDR2 SMNVEV (reference sequence). CDR3 loop: CASSTLPKIYEQYF. The CDR3 bases are TGTGCCAGCAGCACTCTTCCGAAAATCTACGAGCAGTACTTC.

This clone came up a few times. This rearrangement joins TRBV21-1 to TRBJ1-4; the table names TRBD1, a call not compared with the DNA. TRBV21-1 is a pseudogene segment. CDR3 length: 15 amino acids. This CDR3 is CASSTKGVGYEKLFF. CDR3 nucleotide sequence: TGTGCCAGCAGCACCAAGGGGGTAGGGTATGAAAAACTGTTTTTT.

This clone appeared a few times. The rearrangement joins TRBV5-6 to TRBJ2-7; the match to TRBD2 covers 12 bases. V lost 6 bases and J lost 3; bases outside the gene matches: 10. This CDR3 is built from 16 residues. Germline CDR1 SGHDT, CDR2 YYEEEE. CDR3 sequence reads: CASILWLTSGSYEQYF. The CDR3 DNA is TGTGCCAGCATCCTTTGGTTGACTAGCGGGAGCTACGAGCAGTACTTC.

The gene calls are TRBV6-1 and TRBJ2-7, with a weak D call TRBD1 (6 bases). The CDR3 totals 13 residues. Germline values: CDR1 MNHNS, CDR2 SASEGT. V lost 7 bases to trimming and J lost 2 bases, with 12 bases between them. CDR3 residues: CASNLDRPYEQYF. DNA of the CDR3: TGTGCCAGCAACTTGGACAGACCCTACGAGCAGTACTTC.

For this clone: Other DNA sequences in the sample encode the same CDR3. The CDR3: CASSSQGTDTQYF. DNA of the CDR3: TGCGCCAGCAGCTCGCAGGGCACAGATACGCAGTATTTT. J is TRBJ2-3 and V is TRBV5-1; D not certain. The germline V gene has CDR1 SGHRS and CDR2 YFSETQ. The CDR3 covers 13 residues. V shed 3 bases and J shed 1 base, with 6 bases lying between them.

This clone showed up just a few times. The chain is built from TRBV11-2 and TRBJ2-1, with a tentative D call TRBD2 (5 bases). From germline, CDR1 is SGHAT and CDR2 FQNNGV. The CDR3 sequence is 14 residues long. V was trimmed by 4 bases and J by 7 bases, leaving 14 bases between them. DNA of the CDR3: TGTGCCAGCAGCTGGTCTTTAGCGACAAATGAGCAGTTCTTC. Translating gives CASSWSLATNEQFF.

For the CDR3, the DNA is TGCAGCGTCCCCGGTGACAGCTCTGGAAACACCATATATTTT. Its protein is CSVPGDSSGNTIYF. This sequence joins TRBV29-1 and TRBJ1-3, with D perhaps TRBD1 (5 bases). Germline V gene sequence: CDR1 SQVTM, CDR2 ANQGSEA. This CDR3 has 14 amino acids. Trimming removed 6 bases at V and 0 bases at J, with 12 bases between.

The rearrangement uses TRBV7-9 and TRBJ1-3; D not certain. Germline loops: CDR1 SEHNR, CDR2 FQNEAQ (reference sequence). V shed 5 bases and J shed 4 bases, with 12 bases lying between them. The CDR3 spans 14 residues. The CDR3 region is CASSHPTDGNTIYF. The CDR3 bases are TGTGCCAGCAGCCACCCGACGGACGGAAACACCATATATTTT.